A selection of T cell receptor beta chains follows, all from one sample in a study of long-term antiretroviral therapy in people with HIV. TCRdb's table, derived via immunoSEQ multiplex PCR, lists solely in-frame clones and lacks some. The sample has some 34,000 clones; 95% to 97% are singletons. This specimen was unsorted PBMCs, taken approximately 6.6 years after starting antiretroviral therapy. These receptors were collected from a man aged 30-40 years with HIV. CDR3s include the opening cysteine and the closing phenylalanine or tryptophan. A D gene is named only where the DNA matches it firmly. Size is stated for part of the rows, as once, few or many counts, or as a class when the clone is expanded.

TRBV5-1	-	TRBJ1-5	TRBD1	CASSPDRVDQPQHF	TGCGCCAGCAGTCCTGACAGGGTGGATCAGCCCCAGCATTTT
TRBV4-1	few	TRBJ2-1	-	CASSLLGNEQFF	TGCGCCAGCAGCCTATTGGGCAATGAGCAGTTCTTC
TRBV25-1	-	TRBJ1-1	TRBD1	CASRAPLGTGRVSPEAFF	TGTGCCAGTCGCGCCCCCCTCGGGACAGGGAGGGTGAGTCCTGAAGCTTTCTTT
TRBV2	-	TRBJ2-7	-	CASGGGPYEQYF	TGTGCCAGCGGGGGGGGCCCCTACGAGCAGTACTTC
TRBV2	-	TRBJ2-2	-	CAIRTGSLNTGELFF	TGTGCCATTCGAACCGGGTCCCTGAACACCGGGGAGCTGTTTTTT
TRBV2	-	TRBJ2-7	TRBD1	CASRGVGTGGYEQYF	TGTGCCAGCAGAGGGGTGGGGACAGGGGGATACGAGCAGTACTTC
TRBV12-5	-	TRBJ2-3	-	CASGNPRGNLPDTQYF	TGTGCTAGTGGTAACCCCCGGGGGAACCTCCCAGATACGCAGTATTTT
TRBV6-6	-	TRBJ1-5	-	CASSEDRNNQPQHF	TGTGCCAGCAGTGAGGACAGAAACAATCAGCCCCAGCATTTT
TRBV19	-	TRBJ2-7	-	CASTGTAGAYEQYF	TGTGCCAGTACCGGGACTGCGGGCGCATACGAGCAGTACTTC
TRBV5-1	-	TRBJ2-3	-	CVSSLELKTDTQYF	TGCGTCAGCAGCTTGGAGCTGAAAACGGATACGCAGTATTTT
TRBV9	-	TRBJ2-2	-	CASSPGPFRGELFF	TGTGCCAGCAGCCCCGGTCCCTTTCGAGGGGAGCTGTTTTTT
TRBV2	-	TRBJ2-5	-	CASSDTRLPQETQYF	TGTGCCAGCAGTGACACCCGACTGCCTCAAGAGACCCAGTACTTC
TRBV19	once	TRBJ1-2	TRBD1	CASSKGATNYGYTF	TGTGCCAGTAGCAAGGGGGCCACTAACTATGGCTACACCTTC
TRBV2	-	TRBJ2-5	-	CASKNRLIQKETQYF	TGTGCCAGCAAGAATAGACTAATACAAAAAGAGACCCAGTACTTC
TRBV7-9	-	TRBJ2-3	TRBD1	CASSHPGQGYVTDTQYF	TGTGCCAGCAGCCATCCGGGACAGGGGTATGTGACAGATACGCAGTATTTT
TRBV15	few	TRBJ2-7	-	CATSRDLGSGYEQYF	TGTGCCACCAGCAGAGATCTCGGGTCAGGCTACGAGCAGTACTTC
TRBV4-3	-	TRBJ1-1	-	CASSSRAPGSTEAFF	TGCGCCAGCAGCTCACGGGCCCCTGGGAGTACTGAAGCTTTCTTT
TRBV10-3	-	TRBJ1-5	-	CAISATDYSNQPQHF	TGTGCCATCAGTGCGACAGACTATAGCAATCAGCCCCAGCATTTT
TRBV7-3	-	TRBJ2-1	-	CASSLMGRLDEQFF	TGTGCCAGCAGCTTAATGGGGCGCCTAGATGAGCAGTTCTTC
TRBV27	once	TRBJ1-2	-	CASSLSTGLYGYTF	TGTGCCAGCAGTTTATCCACAGGACTCTATGGCTACACCTTC
TRBV5-1	-	TRBJ2-3	-	CASSYSGSTDTQYF	TGCGCCAGCAGCTATAGCGGTAGCACAGATACGCAGTATTTT
TRBV4-2	-	TRBJ2-1	-	CASSQDTSFDEQFF	TGTGCCAGCAGCCAAGATACAAGTTTCGATGAGCAGTTCTTC
TRBV13	-	TRBJ2-5	-	CASSPRGTVKGEETQYF	TGTGCCAGCAGCCCCCGGGGGACGGTAAAGGGGGAAGAGACCCAGTACTTC
TRBV27	-	TRBJ2-5	TRBD1	CASKDREETQYF	TGTGCCAGCAAAGACAGGGAAGAGACCCAGTACTTC
TRBV10-1	-	TRBJ2-7	-	CASQIPRQGGFSENPYEQYF	TGCGCCAGCCAAATCCCCAGGCAGGGGGGATTTAGCGAAAACCCCTACGAGCAGTACTTC
TRBV7-2	-	TRBJ1-1	-	CASSLDSQGDTEAFF	TGTGCCAGCAGCTTAGACTCACAGGGAGACACTGAAGCTTTCTTT
TRBV11-2	-	TRBJ1-4	-	CASSLMYKEKLFF	TGTGCCAGCAGCTTAATGTATAAGGAAAAACTGTTTTTT
TRBV9	-	TRBJ2-2	-	CASSVDGGLAGELFF	TGTGCCAGCAGCGTAGATGGGGGTCTGGCCGGGGAGCTGTTTTTT
TRBV14	-	TRBJ2-3	-	CASSQERVAQYF	TGTGCCAGCAGCCAAGAAAGGGTGGCGCAGTATTTT
TRBV30	-	TRBJ2-6	-	CAWEGGSGANVLTF	TGTGCCTGGGAGGGGGGCTCTGGGGCCAACGTCCTGACTTTC
TRBV4-3	once	TRBJ2-1	TRBD2	CASSQDTAFSSGSVDEQFF	TGCGCCAGCAGCCAAGATACCGCCTTCTCTAGCGGGAGTGTCGATGAGCAGTTCTTC
TRBV4-3	-	TRBJ1-5	-	CASSQDTGPQHF	TGCGCCAGCAGCCAAGATACGGGACCCCAGCATTTT
TRBV27	-	TRBJ1-4	TRBD1	CASSSLSDREKLFF	TGTGCCAGCAGTTCCTTATCGGACAGGGAAAAACTGTTTTTT
TRBV2	-	TRBJ2-3	TRBD2	CASSLKGLALADTQYF	TGTGCCAGCAGTTTAAAGGGACTAGCTTTAGCAGATACGCAGTATTTT
TRBV21-1	-	TRBJ2-7	-	CARPGLAATYEQYF	TGTGCCAGACCGGGACTAGCGGCAACCTACGAGCAGTACTTC
TRBV6-1	once	TRBJ2-7	-	CASSEALQSYEQYF	TGTGCCAGCAGTGAAGCATTGCAATCCTACGAGCAGTACTTC
TRBV6-6	-	TRBJ2-7	TRBD1	CASSWTGGYEQYF	TGTGCCAGCAGTTGGACAGGGGGATACGAGCAGTACTTC
TRBV28	-	TRBJ2-3	-	CASSLGGTSGTQYF	TGTGCCAGCAGTTTAGGGGGGACTTCGGGTACGCAGTATTTT
TRBV7-3	-	TRBJ2-5	-	CASRVYKDQETQYF	TGTGCCAGCAGGGTATACAAGGACCAAGAGACCCAGTACTTC
TRBV7-8	-	TRBJ2-5	-	CASSLFESGETQYF	TGTGCCAGCAGCTTATTTGAATCGGGAGAGACCCAGTACTTC
TRBV7-2	once	TRBJ1-6	-	CASSSAPLTELYNSPLHF	TGTGCCAGCAGCTCGGCCCCCCTGACAGAGCTATATAATTCACCCCTCCACTTT
TRBV4-1	-	TRBJ2-2	-	CASSLPTGELFF	TGTGCCAGCAGCTTACCAACCGGGGAGCTGTTTTTT